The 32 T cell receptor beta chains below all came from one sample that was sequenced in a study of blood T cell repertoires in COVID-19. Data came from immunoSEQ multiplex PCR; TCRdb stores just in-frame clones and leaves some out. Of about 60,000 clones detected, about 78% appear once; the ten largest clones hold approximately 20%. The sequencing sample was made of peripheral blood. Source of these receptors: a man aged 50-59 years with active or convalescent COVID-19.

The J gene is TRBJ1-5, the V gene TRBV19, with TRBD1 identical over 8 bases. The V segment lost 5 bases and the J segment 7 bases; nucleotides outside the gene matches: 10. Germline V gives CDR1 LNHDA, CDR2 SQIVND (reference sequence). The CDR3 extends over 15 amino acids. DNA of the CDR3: TGTGCCAGTAGTGCGAGGACAGGGTTAGGGCAGCCCCAGCATTTT. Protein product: CASSARTGLGQPQHF. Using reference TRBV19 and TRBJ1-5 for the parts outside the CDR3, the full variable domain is DGGITQSPKYLFRKEGQNVTLSCEQNLNHDAMYWYRQDPGQGLRLIYYSQIVNDFQKGDIAEGYSVSREKKESFPLTVTSAQKNPTAFYLCASSARTGLGQPQHFGDGTRLSIL.

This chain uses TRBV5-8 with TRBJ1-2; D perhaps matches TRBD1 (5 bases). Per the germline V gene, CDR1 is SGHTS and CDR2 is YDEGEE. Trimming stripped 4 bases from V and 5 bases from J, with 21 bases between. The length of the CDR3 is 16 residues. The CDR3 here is CASSPTGREGRYGYTF. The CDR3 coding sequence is TGTGCCAGCAGCCCCACCGGCCGGGAGGGGAGATATGGCTACACCTTC. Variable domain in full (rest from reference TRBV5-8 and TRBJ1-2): EAGVTQSPTHLIKTRGQQATLRCSPISGHTSVYWYQQALGLGLQFLLWYDEGEERNRGNFPPRFSGRQFPNYSSELNVNALELEDSALYLCASSPTGREGRYGYTFGSGTRLTVV.

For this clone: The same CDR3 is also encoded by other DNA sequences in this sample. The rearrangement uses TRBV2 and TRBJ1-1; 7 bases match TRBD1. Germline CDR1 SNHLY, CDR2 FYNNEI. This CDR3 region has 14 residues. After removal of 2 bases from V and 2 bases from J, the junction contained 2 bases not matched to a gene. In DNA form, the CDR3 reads TGTGCCAGCAGTGAAAGAGGGGGCAACACTGAAGCTTTCTTT. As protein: CASSERGGNTEAFF.

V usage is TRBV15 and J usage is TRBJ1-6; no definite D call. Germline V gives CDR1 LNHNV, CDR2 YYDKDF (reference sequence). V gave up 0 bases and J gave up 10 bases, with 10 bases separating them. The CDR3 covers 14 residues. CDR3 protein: CATSRDHQESPLHF. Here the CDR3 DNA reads TGTGCCACCAGCAGAGATCATCAGGAATCACCCCTCCACTTT.

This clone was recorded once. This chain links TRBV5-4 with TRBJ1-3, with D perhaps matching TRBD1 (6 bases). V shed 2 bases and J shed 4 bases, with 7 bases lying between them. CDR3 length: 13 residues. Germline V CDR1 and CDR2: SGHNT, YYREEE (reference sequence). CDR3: CASSFDRGNTIYF. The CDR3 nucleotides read TGTGCCAGCAGCTTCGACAGGGGAAACACCATATATTTT.

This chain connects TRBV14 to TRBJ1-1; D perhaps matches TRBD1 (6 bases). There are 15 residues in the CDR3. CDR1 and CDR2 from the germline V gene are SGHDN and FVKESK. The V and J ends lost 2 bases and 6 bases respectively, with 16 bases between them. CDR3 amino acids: CASSQQQGRGSEAFF. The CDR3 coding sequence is TGTGCCAGCAGCCAACAACAGGGAAGGGGGTCTGAAGCTTTCTTT.

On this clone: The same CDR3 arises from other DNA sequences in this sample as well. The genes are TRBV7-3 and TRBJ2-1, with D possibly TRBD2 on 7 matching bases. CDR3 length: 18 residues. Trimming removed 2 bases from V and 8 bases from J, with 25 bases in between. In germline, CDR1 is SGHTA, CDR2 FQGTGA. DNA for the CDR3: TGTGCCAGCAGCTTATCCCGTCGGGGGGCTGGCGTTATACATGAGCAGTTCTTC. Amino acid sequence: CASSLSRRGAGVIHEQFF.

The CDR3 here is CASSLQVQFSMNTEAFF. The DNA for the CDR3 is TGTGCCAGTAGTCTACAGGTCCAGTTCTCAATGAACACTGAAGCTTTCTTT. V gene TRBV19 combines with J gene TRBJ1-1; maybe TRBD1 (5 bases). The CDR3 has 17 residues. Trimming took 5 bases from V and 0 from J, leaving 19 bases between them. Germline-derived CDR1 and CDR2 are LNHDA and SQIVND (reference sequence).

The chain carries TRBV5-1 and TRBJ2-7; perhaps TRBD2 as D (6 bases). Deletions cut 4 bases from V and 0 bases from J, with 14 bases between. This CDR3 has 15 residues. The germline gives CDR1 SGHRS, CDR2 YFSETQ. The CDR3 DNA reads TGCGCCAGCAGCGGCCGGGACTTAGGCTCCTACGAGCAGTACTTC. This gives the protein CASSGRDLGSYEQYF.

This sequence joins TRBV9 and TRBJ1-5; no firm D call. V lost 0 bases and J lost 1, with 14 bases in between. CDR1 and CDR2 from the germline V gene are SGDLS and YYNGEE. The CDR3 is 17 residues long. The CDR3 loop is CASSVDDDFGSNQPQHF. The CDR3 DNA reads TGTGCCAGCAGCGTAGACGATGACTTTGGGAGCAATCAGCCCCAGCATTTT. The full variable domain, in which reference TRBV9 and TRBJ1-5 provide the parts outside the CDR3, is DSGVTQTPKHLITATGQRVTLRCSPRSGDLSVYWYQQSLDQGLQFLIQYYNGEERAKGNILERFSAQQFPDLHSELNLSSLELGDSALYFCASSVDDDFGSNQPQHFGDGTRLSIL.

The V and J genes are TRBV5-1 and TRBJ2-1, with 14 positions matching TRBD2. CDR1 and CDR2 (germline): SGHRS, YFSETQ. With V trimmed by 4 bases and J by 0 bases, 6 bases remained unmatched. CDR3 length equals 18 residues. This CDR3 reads CASSRTSGGTSSYNEQFF. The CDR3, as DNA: TGCGCCAGCAGCCGGACTAGCGGGGGGACCAGCTCCTACAATGAGCAGTTCTTC.

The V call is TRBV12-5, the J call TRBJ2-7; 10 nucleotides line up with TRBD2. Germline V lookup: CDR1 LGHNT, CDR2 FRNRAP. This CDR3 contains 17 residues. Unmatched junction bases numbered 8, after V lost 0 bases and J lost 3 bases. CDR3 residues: CASGLVAGGNLLYEQYF. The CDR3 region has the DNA TGTGCTAGTGGTTTGGTAGCGGGGGGGAACCTCCTCTACGAGCAGTACTTC.

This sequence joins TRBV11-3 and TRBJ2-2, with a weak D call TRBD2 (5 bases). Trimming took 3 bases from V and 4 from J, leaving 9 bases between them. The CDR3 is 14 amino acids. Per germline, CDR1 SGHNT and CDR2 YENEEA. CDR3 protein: CASSFEGLTGELFF. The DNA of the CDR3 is TGTGCCAGCAGCTTTGAGGGCCTCACCGGGGAGCTGTTTTTT.

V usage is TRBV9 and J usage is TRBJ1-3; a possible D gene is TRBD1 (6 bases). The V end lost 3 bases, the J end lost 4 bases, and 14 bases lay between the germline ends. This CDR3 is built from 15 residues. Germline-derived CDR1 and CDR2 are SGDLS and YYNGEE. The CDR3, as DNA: TGTGCCAGCAGCGGACCGGACAGTACGGGAAACACCATATATTTT. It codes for CASSGPDSTGNTIYF.

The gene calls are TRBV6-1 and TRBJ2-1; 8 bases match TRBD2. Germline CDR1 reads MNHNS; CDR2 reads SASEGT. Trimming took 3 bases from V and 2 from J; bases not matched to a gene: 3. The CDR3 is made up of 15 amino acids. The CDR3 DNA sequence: TGTGCCAGCAGTGACAGCGGGAGAACCTACAATGAGCAGTTCTTC. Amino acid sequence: CASSDSGRTYNEQFF.

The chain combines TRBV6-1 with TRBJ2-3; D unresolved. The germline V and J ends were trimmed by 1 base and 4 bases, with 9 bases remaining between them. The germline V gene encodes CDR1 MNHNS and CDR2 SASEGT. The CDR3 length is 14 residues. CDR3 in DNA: TGTGCCAGCAGTGAAGGACTGCCCCCAGATACGCAGTATTTT. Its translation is CASSEGLPPDTQYF.

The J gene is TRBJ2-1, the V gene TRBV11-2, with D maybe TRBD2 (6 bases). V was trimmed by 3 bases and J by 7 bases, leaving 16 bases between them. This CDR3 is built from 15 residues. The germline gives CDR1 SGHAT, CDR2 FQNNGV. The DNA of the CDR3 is TGTGCCAGCAGCTTCGGAGGGACGGAGGATAATGAGCAGTTCTTC. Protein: CASSFGGTEDNEQFF.

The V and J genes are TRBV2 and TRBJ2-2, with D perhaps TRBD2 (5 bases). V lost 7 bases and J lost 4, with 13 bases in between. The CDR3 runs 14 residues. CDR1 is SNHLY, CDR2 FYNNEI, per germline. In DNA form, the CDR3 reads TGTGCCAGCAAAGGGTTCCGGGGCACCGGGGAGCTGTTTTTT. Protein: CASKGFRGTGELFF.

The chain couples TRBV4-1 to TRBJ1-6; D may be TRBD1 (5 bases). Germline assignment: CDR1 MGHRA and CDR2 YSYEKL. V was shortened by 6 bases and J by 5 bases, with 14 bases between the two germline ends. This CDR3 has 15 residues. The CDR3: CASSTGTADNSPLHF. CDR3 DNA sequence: TGCGCCAGCAGTACCGGGACTGCCGATAATTCACCCCTCCACTTT.

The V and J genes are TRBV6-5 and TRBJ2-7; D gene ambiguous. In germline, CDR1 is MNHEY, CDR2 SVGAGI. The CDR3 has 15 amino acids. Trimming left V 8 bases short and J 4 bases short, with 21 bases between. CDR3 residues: CASCQIARCLYEQYF. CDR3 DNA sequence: TGTGCCAGCTGTCAAATAGCAAGGTGTCTTTACGAGCAGTACTTC.

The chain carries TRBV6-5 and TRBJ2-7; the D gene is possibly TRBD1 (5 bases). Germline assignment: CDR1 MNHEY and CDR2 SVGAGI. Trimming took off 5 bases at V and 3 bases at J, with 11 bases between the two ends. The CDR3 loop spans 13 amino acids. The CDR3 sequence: CASSHPDSYEQYF. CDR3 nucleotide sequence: TGTGCCAGCAGTCACCCCGACAGCTACGAGCAGTACTTC.

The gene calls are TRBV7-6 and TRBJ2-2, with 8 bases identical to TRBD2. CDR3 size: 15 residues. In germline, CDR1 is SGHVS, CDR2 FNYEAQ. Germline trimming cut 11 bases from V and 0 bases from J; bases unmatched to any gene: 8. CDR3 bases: TGTGCCTCCCGGGGTAGCGGGGCGAACACCGGGGAGCTGTTTTTT. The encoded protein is CASRGSGANTGELFF.

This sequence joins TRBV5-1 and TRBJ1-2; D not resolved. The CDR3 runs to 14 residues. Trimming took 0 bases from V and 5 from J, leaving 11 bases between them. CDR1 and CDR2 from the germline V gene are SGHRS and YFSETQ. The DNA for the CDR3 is TGCGCCAGCAGCTTGGGGGGAGGAGAATATGGCTACACCTTC. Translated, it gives CASSLGGGEYGYTF.

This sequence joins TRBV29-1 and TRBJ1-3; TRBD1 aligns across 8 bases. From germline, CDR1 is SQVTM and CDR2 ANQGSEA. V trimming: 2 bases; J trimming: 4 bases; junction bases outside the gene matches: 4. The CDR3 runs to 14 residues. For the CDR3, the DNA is TGCAGCGTTGAAACAGGGGGTCGGGGAAACACCATATATTTT. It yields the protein CSVETGGRGNTIYF.

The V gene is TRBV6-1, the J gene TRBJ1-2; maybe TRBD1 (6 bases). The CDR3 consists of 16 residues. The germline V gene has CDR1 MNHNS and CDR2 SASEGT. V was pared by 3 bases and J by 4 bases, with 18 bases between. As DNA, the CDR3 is TGTGCCAGCAGTGACCCCCCCCGGGGGGCGGGCTATGGCTACACCTTC. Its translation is CASSDPPRGAGYGYTF.

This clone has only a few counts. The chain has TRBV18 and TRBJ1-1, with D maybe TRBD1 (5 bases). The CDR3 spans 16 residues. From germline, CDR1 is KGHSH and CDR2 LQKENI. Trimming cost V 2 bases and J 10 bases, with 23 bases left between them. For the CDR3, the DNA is TGTGCCAGCTCACCAAAACGTGGGACTCCCGAAGACGGAGCTTTCTTT. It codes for CASSPKRGTPEDGAFF.

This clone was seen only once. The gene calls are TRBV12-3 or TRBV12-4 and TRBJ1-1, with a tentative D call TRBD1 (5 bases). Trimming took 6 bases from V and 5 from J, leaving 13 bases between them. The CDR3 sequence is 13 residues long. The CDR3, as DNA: TGTGCCAGCAGCTCGGGGGGTAGGACTGAAGCTTTCTTT. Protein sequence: CASSSGGRTEAFF.

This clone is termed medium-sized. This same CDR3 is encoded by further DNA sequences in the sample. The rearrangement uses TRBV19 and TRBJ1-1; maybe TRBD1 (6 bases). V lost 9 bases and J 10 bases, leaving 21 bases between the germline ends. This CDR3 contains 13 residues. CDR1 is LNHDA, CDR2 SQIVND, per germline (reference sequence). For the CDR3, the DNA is TGTGCCAGCCATGGGGGGGCGGGGGGGGGAGCTTTCTTT. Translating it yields CASHGGAGGGAFF.

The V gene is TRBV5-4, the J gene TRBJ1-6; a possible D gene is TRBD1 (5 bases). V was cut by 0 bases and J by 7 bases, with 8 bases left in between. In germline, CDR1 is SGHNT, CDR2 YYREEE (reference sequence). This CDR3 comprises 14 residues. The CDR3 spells CASSLVQANSPLHF. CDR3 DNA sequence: TGTGCCAGCAGCTTGGTACAGGCCAATTCACCCCTCCACTTT.

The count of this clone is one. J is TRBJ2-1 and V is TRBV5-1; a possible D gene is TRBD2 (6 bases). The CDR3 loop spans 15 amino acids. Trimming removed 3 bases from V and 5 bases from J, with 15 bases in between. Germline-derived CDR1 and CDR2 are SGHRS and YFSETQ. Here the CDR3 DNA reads TGCGCCAGCAGCTCGCTCGCGGGAATCAACAATGAGCAGTTCTTC. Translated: CASSSLAGINNEQFF.

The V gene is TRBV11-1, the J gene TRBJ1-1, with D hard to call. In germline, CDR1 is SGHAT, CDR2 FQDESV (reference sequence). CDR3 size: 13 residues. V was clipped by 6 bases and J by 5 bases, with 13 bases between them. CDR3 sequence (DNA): TGTGCCAGCAGTCCCGACATCGGAACTGAAGCTTTCTTT. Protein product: CASSPDIGTEAFF.

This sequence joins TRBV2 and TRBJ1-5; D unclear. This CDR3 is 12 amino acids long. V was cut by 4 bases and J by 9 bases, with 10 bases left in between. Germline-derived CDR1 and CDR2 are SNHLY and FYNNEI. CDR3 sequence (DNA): TGTGCCAGCAGTGGAGGCAACGGGCCCCAGCATTTT. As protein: CASSGGNGPQHF.